A selection of T cell receptor beta chains follows, all from one sample in a study of blood T cell repertoires in COVID-19. Produced via immunoSEQ multiplex PCR; TCRdb's table is partial and in-frame only. The data show about 120,000 clones, 78% seen once. Sequenced material: peripheral blood. The receptors were sampled from a man in his 70s with acute or convalescent COVID-19. Each CDR3 is given with its conserved first and last residue. D genes are given only for firm matches. Not every row has a clone size; where given, it reads once, few, many or a size class.

d_call	clone_size	cdr3_length	v_call	j_call	cdr3_aa	cdr3_nt
-	-	12	TRBV2	TRBJ2-7	CASTRGTYEQYF	TGTGCCAGCACCCGGGGTACCTACGAGCAGTACTTC
-	-	15	TRBV5-4	TRBJ1-2	CASRTQSETVRGYTF	TGTGCCAGCCGAACCCAGTCGGAGACAGTACGGGGCTACACCTTC
TRBD1	-	13	TRBV7-2	TRBJ1-2	CASSTYRGYGYTF	TGTGCCAGCAGCACGTACAGGGGTTATGGCTACACCTTC
-	-	14	TRBV2	TRBJ2-6	CASSERSGANVLTF	TGTGCCAGCAGTGAACGCTCTGGGGCCAACGTCCTGACTTTC
-	many	17	TRBV7-2	TRBJ2-1	CASSNIRDITLRDEQFF	TGTGCCAGCAGCAACATCCGGGACATCACTCTCCGGGATGAGCAGTTCTTC
-	-	14	TRBV6-2/TRBV6-3	TRBJ1-5	CASSYAGIGQPQHF	TGTGCCAGCAGTTACGCCGGTATCGGTCAGCCCCAGCATTTT
-	-	15	TRBV4-2	TRBJ2-3	CASSQATIEVDTQYF	TGTGCCAGCAGCCAAGCAACCATAGAGGTAGATACGCAGTATTTT
-	few	15	TRBV4-2	TRBJ1-1	CASSSPGHQNTEAFF	TGTGCCAGCAGCTCGCCGGGACATCAGAACACTGAAGCTTTCTTT
TRBD1	-	16	TRBV6-5	TRBJ1-2	CASSYGGGQVVYGYTF	TGTGCCAGCAGTTATGGGGGGGGACAGGTGGTCTATGGCTACACCTTC
TRBD1	-	15	TRBV9	TRBJ2-7	CASNEGGTGLGEQYF	TGTGCCAGCAACGAGGGAGGGACAGGGTTGGGCGAGCAGTACTTC
-	-	12	TRBV12-3/TRBV12-4	TRBJ1-2	CASSPREGGYTF	TGTGCCAGCAGTCCGAGGGAGGGCGGCTACACCTTC
TRBD1	-	15	TRBV18	TRBJ1-3	CASSVDRDSGNTIYF	TGTGCCAGCTCGGTGGACAGGGACTCTGGAAACACCATATATTTT
-	-	13	TRBV27	TRBJ2-7	CASSFDSSYEQYF	TGTGCCAGCAGTTTCGACAGTTCCTACGAGCAGTACTTC
-	-	14	TRBV7-2	TRBJ2-7	CASSRDKGTYEQYF	TGTGCCAGCAGCCGGGACAAAGGTACCTACGAGCAGTACTTC
TRBD1	-	15	TRBV7-3	TRBJ2-5	CASSLDGTARKTQYF	TGTGCCAGCAGCTTGGATGGGACAGCAAGAAAGACCCAGTACTTC
-	-	11	TRBV7-9	TRBJ2-7	CASSPNYEQYF	TGTGCCAGCAGCCCCAACTACGAGCAGTACTTC
-	few	13	TRBV2	TRBJ2-1	CASSEGASYEQFF	TGTGCCAGCAGTGAAGGCGCTAGCTATGAGCAGTTCTTC
-	-	14	TRBV5-3	TRBJ1-2	CARSLGAVYYGYTF	TGTGCCAGAAGCTTGGGTGCAGTTTACTATGGCTACACCTTC
-	-	15	TRBV18	TRBJ1-1	CASSPLHDKNTEAFF	TGTGCCAGCTCACCACTACATGATAAGAACACTGAAGCTTTCTTT
TRBD1	-	12	TRBV30	TRBJ1-4	CAWSAGTAKLFF	TGTGCCTGGAGTGCCGGGACAGCGAAACTGTTTTTT
-	-	16	TRBV3-1/TRBV3-2	TRBJ1-2	CASSQDKRTVNYGYTF	TGTGCCAGCAGCCAAGATAAGAGGACAGTTAACTATGGCTACACCTTC
TRBD1	-	16	TRBV18	TRBJ2-2	CASSPVGQSNTGELFF	TGTGCCAGCTCACCAGTGGGACAGTCCAACACCGGGGAGCTGTTTTTT
TRBD2	-	13	TRBV7-3	TRBJ2-5	CASSQAGGETQYF	TGTGCCAGCAGTCAGGCGGGGGGAGAGACCCAGTACTTC
TRBD1	-	14	TRBV5-1	TRBJ1-4	CASSLRGTNEKLFF	TGCGCCAGCAGCCTCAGGGGGACTAATGAAAAACTGTTTTTT
TRBD1	-	13	TRBV6-5	TRBJ1-2	CASSYDRGLGYTF	TGTGCCAGCAGCTACGACAGGGGGCTTGGCTACACCTTC
TRBD1	-	14	TRBV7-6	TRBJ1-1	CASSLFSGGTEAFF	TGTGCCAGCAGCTTATTTTCAGGGGGCACTGAAGCTTTCTTT
TRBD1	-	19	TRBV4-3	TRBJ2-3	CASSPKRIPEGAVADTQYF	TGCGCCAGCAGCCCCAAAAGGATCCCAGAGGGGGCCGTCGCAGATACGCAGTATTTT
TRBD1	-	14	TRBV11-2	TRBJ1-1	CASVYGTGGPEAFF	TGTGCCAGCGTATACGGGACAGGGGGCCCTGAAGCTTTCTTT
TRBD2	-	12	TRBV6-5	TRBJ2-1	CATSGAYNEQFF	TGTGCAACTAGCGGAGCTTACAATGAGCAGTTCTTC
TRBD1	-	17	TRBV7-2	TRBJ1-2	CASSLEATQGPVYGYTF	TGTGCCAGCAGCTTAGAGGCCACACAGGGGCCAGTTTATGGCTACACCTTC
-	-	14	TRBV4-3	TRBJ2-3	CASGRDLPGDTQYF	TGCGCCAGCGGTCGGGACTTACCGGGGGATACGCAGTATTTT
TRBD1	few	19	TRBV19	TRBJ2-2	CASSIVKTGGGFNTGELFF	TGTGCCAGTAGTATCGTAAAGACAGGGGGCGGGTTCAACACCGGGGAGCTGTTTTTT
-	-	13	TRBV19	TRBJ2-3	CASSILPADTQYF	TGTGCCAGTAGTATTTTGCCGGCAGATACGCAGTATTTT
TRBD1	-	16	TRBV5-6	TRBJ1-5	CASSIYDRGSNQPQHF	TGTGCCAGCAGCATATACGACAGGGGAAGCAATCAGCCCCAGCATTTT
-	-	11	TRBV29-1	TRBJ2-3	CSAGSTDTQYF	TGCAGCGCCGGGTCCACAGATACGCAGTATTTT
TRBD1	-	16	TRBV13	TRBJ1-1	CASSFGTGGGITEAFF	TGTGCCAGCAGCTTTGGGACAGGGGGAGGTATCACTGAAGCTTTCTTT
-	-	12	TRBV5-1	TRBJ2-1	CASSPIRAGGVF	TGCGCCAGCAGCCCCATTCGTGCCGGCGGTGTCTTC
TRBD1	few	15	TRBV7-2	TRBJ1-5	CASSPPTGRNQPQHF	TGTGCCAGCAGCCCGCCGACAGGGCGCAATCAGCCCCAGCATTTT
TRBD1	-	14	TRBV9	TRBJ1-1	CASSVDGQGTEAFF	TGTGCCAGCAGCGTAGATGGACAGGGGACTGAAGCTTTCTTT
-	-	14	TRBV2	TRBJ2-3	CASSFLQGTDTQYF	TGTGCCAGCAGTTTTTTACAGGGAACAGATACGCAGTATTTT
-	once	12	TRBV5-1	TRBJ1-1	CASSSINTEAFF	TGCGCCAGCAGCTCCATCAACACTGAAGCTTTCTTT
-	-	15	TRBV4-1	TRBJ1-2	CASSQLPTGVYGYTF	TGCGCCAGCAGCCAACTCCCGACCGGGGTATATGGCTACACCTTC
-	-	14	TRBV19	TRBJ1-5	CASSIGFSDQPQHF	TGTGCCAGTAGTATAGGGTTCAGTGATCAGCCCCAGCATTTT
-	-	12	TRBV3-1/TRBV3-2	TRBJ1-2	CASTVAGYGYTF	TGTGCCAGCACGGTGGCAGGGTATGGCTACACCTTC
TRBD1	-	13	TRBV5-8	TRBJ1-2	CASSLQGAYGYTF	TGTGCCAGCAGCTTGCAGGGGGCCTATGGCTACACCTTC
-	few	12	TRBV5-6	TRBJ1-2	CASSPMGQGYTF	TGTGCCAGCAGCCCTATGGGGCAGGGCTACACCTTC
-	-	15	TRBV6-5	TRBJ2-3	CASPPWLAPRDTQYF	TGTGCCAGCCCCCCCTGGCTAGCCCCCAGAGATACGCAGTATTTT
-	-	15	TRBV4-3	TRBJ2-1	CASSHNLGGSNEQFF	TGCGCCAGCAGCCATAACCTAGGAGGTTCCAATGAGCAGTTCTTC
TRBD1	-	11	TRBV6-2/TRBV6-3	TRBJ1-2	CASSTGVGYTF	TGTGCCAGCAGCACAGGGGTTGGCTACACCTTC
-	-	15	TRBV6-2/TRBV6-3	TRBJ1-1	CASSYPGGRATEAFF	TGTGCCAGCAGTTACCCGGGGGGGAGGGCCACTGAAGCTTTCTTT
-	-	14	TRBV27	TRBJ2-7	CASRMPGTAYEQYF	TGTGCCAGCAGGATGCCCGGGACTGCCTACGAGCAGTACTTC
TRBD1	few	16	TRBV7-2	TRBJ1-1	CASSPGTGRLNTEAFF	TGTGCCAGCAGCCCAGGGACAGGGCGGCTGAACACTGAAGCTTTCTTT
-	once	13	TRBV9	TRBJ1-2	CASSVEGSYGYTF	TGTGCCAGCAGCGTAGAGGGGTCCTATGGCTACACCTTC
TRBD1	-	15	TRBV4-1	TRBJ1-3	CASSQQGASGNTIYF	TGCGCCAGCTCCCAACAGGGGGCCTCTGGAAACACCATATATTTT
TRBD1	-	15	TRBV5-6	TRBJ1-6	CASSTGTGRGSPLHF	TGTGCCAGCAGTACCGGGACAGGGCGCGGATCACCCCTCCACTTT
TRBD2	once	15	TRBV9	TRBJ2-1	CASSSRTSGGFEQFF	TGTGCCAGCAGCTCCCGGACTAGCGGGGGCTTTGAGCAGTTCTTC
-	-	16	TRBV5-1	TRBJ1-5	CASSPDGSYSNQPQHF	TGCGCCAGCAGCCCAGACGGGAGTTATAGCAATCAGCCCCAGCATTTT
-	few	15	TRBV4-3	TRBJ1-3	CASSAVGGAGNTIYF	TGCGCCAGCAGTGCGGTAGGGGGGGCTGGAAACACCATATATTTT
TRBD2	few	14	TRBV7-2	TRBJ2-1	CASSLGASGDEQFF	TGTGCCAGCAGCTTAGGGGCTAGCGGGGATGAGCAGTTCTTC
-	-	16	TRBV19	TRBJ1-1	CASSIDPRGVNTEAFF	TGTGCCAGTAGTATAGATCCGCGGGGTGTGAACACTGAAGCTTTCTTT